The clone carrying this TCR beta chain was observed many times. Its antigen is not known. The record originates from a study of early T cells in non-severe SARS-CoV-2 infection. In the study overall: RNA in bulk from unsorted whole blood was sequenced, and chains were unpaired. Study results and limitations: The VDJdb matching leaned toward anti-spike CD8 responses and overlooked private and CD4 specificities.

The J segment lost 2 bases and the V segment lost 4 bases, leaving 5 bases of the junction unmatched. CDR1 and CDR2 from the germline V gene are LNHDA and SQIVND (reference sequence). The CDR3 is 16 amino acids. TCRdb reprocessed the 5' RACE reads via MiXCR and lists one record per CDR3 protein. There are roughly 80,000 distinct CDR3 sequences in the sample; around 15% occur only once, and roughly 3% lies in the top ten. This chain connects TRBV19 to TRBJ2-6, with 7 bases that match TRBD2. This clonotype was obtained from an adult who was a healthcare worker with PCR-confirmed SARS-CoV-2 infection or an uninfected control (not recorded which). Source material: whole blood. CDR3 amino acids: CASSSQRGTGANVLTF. As DNA, the CDR3 is TGTGCCAGTAGTAGTCAGCGGGGAACTGGGGCCAACGTCCTGACTTTC.